Listed below are T cell receptor beta chains from one sample, sequenced in a study of T cell changes during pregnancy in multiple sclerosis. This table comes from immunoSEQ multiplex PCR, and its TCRdb copy is limited to in-frame clones, with some not included. Here the sample spans roughly 52,000 clones, approximately 90% being singletons. Specimen: CD4+ T cells from peripheral blood mononuclear cells, collected in the first trimester of pregnancy. These receptor sequences come from a female donor with multiple sclerosis, enrolled in a pregnancy study. The CDR3 runs from the conserved cysteine through the conserved F or W. Fields, in order: CDR3 length, V gene, clone size, D gene, J gene, CDR3 DNA, CDR3 protein. A D gene is named only where the DNA matches it firmly. Size is omitted from some rows. Given values are once, few, many or a class for expanded clones.

cdr3_length: 16; v_call: TRBV28; clone_size: .; d_call: TRBD2; j_call: TRBJ2-5; cdr3_nt: TGTGCCAGCAGATCCGGACTAGCGGGAGATTTGGAGACCCAGTACTTC; cdr3_aa: CASRSGLAGDLETQYF
cdr3_length: 16; v_call: TRBV19; clone_size: .; d_call: TRBD1; j_call: TRBJ1-1; cdr3_nt: TGTGCCAGTCGGGGCGGGCAGGGGGCAAGGAACACTGAAGCTTTCTTT; cdr3_aa: CASRGGQGARNTEAFF
cdr3_length: 16; v_call: TRBV5-1; clone_size: .; d_call: TRBD1; j_call: TRBJ1-6; cdr3_nt: TGCGCCAGCAGCATAGGACAGGGGGCTTTTAATTCACCCCTCCACTTT; cdr3_aa: CASSIGQGAFNSPLHF
cdr3_length: 13; v_call: TRBV2; clone_size: .; d_call: TRBD1; j_call: TRBJ1-3; cdr3_nt: TGTGCCGACAGGGGCTTCTCTGGAAACACCATATATTTT; cdr3_aa: CADRGFSGNTIYF
cdr3_length: 17; v_call: TRBV5-1; clone_size: .; d_call: .; j_call: TRBJ2-1; cdr3_nt: TGCGCCAGCAGCTTGGAAGTAGCGGCATACTCCTACAATGAGCAGTTCTTC; cdr3_aa: CASSLEVAAYSYNEQFF
cdr3_length: 17; v_call: TRBV7-8; clone_size: .; d_call: .; j_call: TRBJ1-1; cdr3_nt: TGTGCCAGCAGCTTAGATCTGGGGGCGAGTGGGGTACTTGAAGCTTTCTTT; cdr3_aa: CASSLDLGASGVLEAFF
cdr3_length: 15; v_call: TRBV9; clone_size: .; d_call: TRBD2; j_call: TRBJ2-2; cdr3_nt: TGTGCCAGCAGCGCCCGGGAGGGGGTGACCGGGGAGCTGTTTTTT; cdr3_aa: CASSAREGVTGELFF
cdr3_length: 13; v_call: TRBV7-3; clone_size: .; d_call: .; j_call: TRBJ2-1; cdr3_nt: TGTGCCAGCAGCTTAACGGACAACAATGAGCAGTTCTTC; cdr3_aa: CASSLTDNNEQFF
cdr3_length: 13; v_call: TRBV5-1; clone_size: .; d_call: TRBD2; j_call: TRBJ2-7; cdr3_nt: TGCGCCAGCAGCTTGGAACGGGAGGGCGAGCAGTACTTC; cdr3_aa: CASSLEREGEQYF
cdr3_length: 12; v_call: TRBV19; clone_size: .; d_call: .; j_call: TRBJ2-1; cdr3_nt: TGTGCCAGTAGTATAGCGAAAGCGGAGCAGTTCTTC; cdr3_aa: CASSIAKAEQFF
cdr3_length: 14; v_call: TRBV11-3; clone_size: .; d_call: .; j_call: TRBJ2-2; cdr3_nt: TGTGCCAGCAGCTTACTCGGGAACACCGGGGAGCTGTTTTTT; cdr3_aa: CASSLLGNTGELFF
cdr3_length: 14; v_call: TRBV11-2; clone_size: .; d_call: TRBD2; j_call: TRBJ2-1; cdr3_nt: TGTGCCAGCAGAGCCGGCGGGGGGGCGCATGAGCAGTTCTTC; cdr3_aa: CASRAGGGAHEQFF
cdr3_length: 15; v_call: TRBV6-1; clone_size: .; d_call: TRBD1; j_call: TRBJ1-2; cdr3_nt: TGTGCCAGCAGGAACAACAGGGGAACGGAGTATGGCTACACCTTC; cdr3_aa: CASRNNRGTEYGYTF
cdr3_length: 15; v_call: TRBV6-1; clone_size: .; d_call: TRBD1; j_call: TRBJ1-5; cdr3_nt: TGTGCCAGCAGTTCCGGGACAGGGGGTGTCCAGCCCCAGCATTTT; cdr3_aa: CASSSGTGGVQPQHF
cdr3_length: 15; v_call: TRBV30; clone_size: .; d_call: .; j_call: TRBJ2-3; cdr3_nt: TGTGCCTGGAGTGTACGTTTACTTCCTGCCGATACGCAGTATTTT; cdr3_aa: CAWSVRLLPADTQYF
cdr3_length: 16; v_call: TRBV5-1; clone_size: .; d_call: TRBD1; j_call: TRBJ2-7; cdr3_nt: TGCGCCAGCAGCTTGGCCCCGGGACAGGGCTCCTACGAGCAGTACTTC; cdr3_aa: CASSLAPGQGSYEQYF
cdr3_length: 16; v_call: TRBV18; clone_size: once; d_call: TRBD2; j_call: TRBJ2-3; cdr3_nt: TGTGCCAGCTCCCAAGGACTAGCGGGGGGCACAGATACGCAGTATTTT; cdr3_aa: CASSQGLAGGTDTQYF
cdr3_length: 14; v_call: TRBV18; clone_size: .; d_call: .; j_call: TRBJ1-4; cdr3_nt: TGTGCCAGCTCACCCTCGGGGGTCAATGAAAAACTGTTTTTT; cdr3_aa: CASSPSGVNEKLFF
cdr3_length: 14; v_call: TRBV19; clone_size: .; d_call: TRBD1; j_call: TRBJ2-7; cdr3_nt: TGTGCCAGTAGCCGAAGGGGACAGGGCTACGAGCAGTACTTC; cdr3_aa: CASSRRGQGYEQYF
cdr3_length: 16; v_call: TRBV11-2; clone_size: .; d_call: .; j_call: TRBJ2-5; cdr3_nt: TGTGCCAGCAGCTTAGAGTCCCGCAGGGTCCAAGAGACCCAGTACTTC; cdr3_aa: CASSLESRRVQETQYF
cdr3_length: 16; v_call: TRBV5-4; clone_size: .; d_call: TRBD1; j_call: TRBJ2-2; cdr3_nt: TGTGCCAGCAGCCTGACAGGGCCGATGCGGCCCGGGGAGCTGTTTTTT; cdr3_aa: CASSLTGPMRPGELFF
cdr3_length: 13; v_call: TRBV7-3; clone_size: .; d_call: .; j_call: TRBJ2-7; cdr3_nt: TGTGCCAGCAGCTTAACGGGGGGTTACGAGCAGTACTTC; cdr3_aa: CASSLTGGYEQYF
cdr3_length: 14; v_call: TRBV25-1; clone_size: .; d_call: TRBD2; j_call: TRBJ2-3; cdr3_nt: TGTGCCAGCAGTGAGAGCGGGAGGGTAGATACGCAGTATTTT; cdr3_aa: CASSESGRVDTQYF
cdr3_length: 15; v_call: TRBV6-5; clone_size: .; d_call: TRBD1; j_call: TRBJ2-5; cdr3_nt: TGTGCCAGCAGTTACGCCGGACAGGGGATGGAGACCCAGTACTTC; cdr3_aa: CASSYAGQGMETQYF